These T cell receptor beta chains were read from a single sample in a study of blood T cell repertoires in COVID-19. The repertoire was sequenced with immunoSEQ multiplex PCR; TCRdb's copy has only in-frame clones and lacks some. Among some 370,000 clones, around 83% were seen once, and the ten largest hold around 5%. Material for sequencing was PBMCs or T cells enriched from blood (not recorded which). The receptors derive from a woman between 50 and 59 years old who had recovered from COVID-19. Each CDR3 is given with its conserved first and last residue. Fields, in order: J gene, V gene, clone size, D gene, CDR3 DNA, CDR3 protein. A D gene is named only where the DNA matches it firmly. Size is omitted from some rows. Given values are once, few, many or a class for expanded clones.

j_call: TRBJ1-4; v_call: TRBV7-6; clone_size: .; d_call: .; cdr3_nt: TGTGCCAGCAGCCTCTTCGCCAGGGTCGGCCGGACTAATGAAAAACTGTTTTTT; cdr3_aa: CASSLFARVGRTNEKLFF
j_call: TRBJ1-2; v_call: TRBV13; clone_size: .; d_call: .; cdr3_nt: TGTGCCAGCTTCGTATATACATTGGACTATGGCTACACCTTC; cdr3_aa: CASFVYTLDYGYTF
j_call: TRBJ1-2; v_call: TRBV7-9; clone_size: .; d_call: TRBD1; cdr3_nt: TGTGCCAGCAGCTTAAGTCTTCAGGGGGCCGGCACCTTC; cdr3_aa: CASSLSLQGAGTF
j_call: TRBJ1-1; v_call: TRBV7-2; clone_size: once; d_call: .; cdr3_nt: TGTGCCAGCAGCTCCCGACGGGAAAACACTGAAGCTTTCTTT; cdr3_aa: CASSSRRENTEAFF
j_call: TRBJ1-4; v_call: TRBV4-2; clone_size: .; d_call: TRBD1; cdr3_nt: TGTGCCAGCAGCCAAGCAGGGACAGCTAATGAAAAACTGTTTTTT; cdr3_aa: CASSQAGTANEKLFF
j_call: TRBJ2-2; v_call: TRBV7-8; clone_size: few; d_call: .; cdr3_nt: TGTGCCGTCCGAGGGAACACCGGGGAGCTGTTTTTT; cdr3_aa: CAVRGNTGELFF
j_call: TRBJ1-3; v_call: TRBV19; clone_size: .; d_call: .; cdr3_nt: TGTGCCAGTAGTATCGGGGGGCTGGGAAACACCATATATTTT; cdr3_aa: CASSIGGLGNTIYF
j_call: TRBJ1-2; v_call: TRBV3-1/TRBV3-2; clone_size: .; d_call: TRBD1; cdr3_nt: TGTGCCAGCAGCCGAAACCGGGACAGGGCCAACTATGGCTACACCTTC; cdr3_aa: CASSRNRDRANYGYTF
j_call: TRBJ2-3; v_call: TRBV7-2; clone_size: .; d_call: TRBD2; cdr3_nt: TGTGCCAGCAGCTTAGGGAGCGGGGGGGCAGATACGCAGTATTTT; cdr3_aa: CASSLGSGGADTQYF
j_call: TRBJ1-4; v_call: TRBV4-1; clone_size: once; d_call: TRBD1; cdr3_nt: TGCGCCAGCAGCCAAGATCCCCGACAGGGGGCAAGTGAAAAACTGTTTTTT; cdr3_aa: CASSQDPRQGASEKLFF
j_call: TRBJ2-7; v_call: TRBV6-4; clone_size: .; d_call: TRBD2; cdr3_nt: TGTGCCAGGAAAAGACTAGCGGGCGCCGTGTACGAGCAGTACTTC; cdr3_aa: CARKRLAGAVYEQYF
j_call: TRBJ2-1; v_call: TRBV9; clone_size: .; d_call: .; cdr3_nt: TGTGCCAGCAGCGTAGACGGGACTCGAGACAATGAGCAGTTCTTC; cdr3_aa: CASSVDGTRDNEQFF
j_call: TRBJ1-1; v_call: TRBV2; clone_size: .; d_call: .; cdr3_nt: TGTGCCAGCAGTGCCCCGAACAGGGCTGAAGCTTTCTTT; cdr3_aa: CASSAPNRAEAFF
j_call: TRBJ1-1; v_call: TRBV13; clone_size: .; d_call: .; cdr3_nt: TGTGCCAGCAGCCCGGGGTCTTCTCCGGGGGGCGGGGAAGCTTTCTTT; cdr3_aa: CASSPGSSPGGGEAFF
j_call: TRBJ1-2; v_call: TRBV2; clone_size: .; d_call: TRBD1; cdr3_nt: TGTGCCAGCAGTGAACCAGGGGGGTATGGCTACACCTTC; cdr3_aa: CASSEPGGYGYTF
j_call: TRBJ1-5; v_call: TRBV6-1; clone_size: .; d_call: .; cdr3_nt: TGTGCCAGCAGTGAGGCAGGGAAGCAGCCCCAGCATTTT; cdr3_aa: CASSEAGKQPQHF
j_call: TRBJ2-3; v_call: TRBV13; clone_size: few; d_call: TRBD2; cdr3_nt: TGTGCCAGCAGCATCCTAGCGGGAGCGATAGGAGATACGCAGTATTTT; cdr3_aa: CASSILAGAIGDTQYF
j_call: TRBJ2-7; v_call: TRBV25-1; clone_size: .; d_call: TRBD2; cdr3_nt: TGTGCCAGCAGTCCCTCGTTCCAGCGGGGGTACGAGCAGTACTTC; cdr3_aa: CASSPSFQRGYEQYF
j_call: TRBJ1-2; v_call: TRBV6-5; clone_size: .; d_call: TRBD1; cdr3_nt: TGTGCCAGCACCAGGGACAGGGTAGACTATGGCTACACCTTC; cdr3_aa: CASTRDRVDYGYTF
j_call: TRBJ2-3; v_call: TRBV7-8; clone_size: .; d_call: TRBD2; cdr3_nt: TGTGCCAGCAGCTATCAAGCGGGGGGACTAGGTACGCAGTATTTT; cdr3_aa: CASSYQAGGLGTQYF
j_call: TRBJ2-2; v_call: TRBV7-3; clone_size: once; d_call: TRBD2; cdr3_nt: TGTGCCAGCAGCACCCGCCCACTAGCGGGGGCGGGGGCCGGGGAGCTGTTTTTT; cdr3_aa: CASSTRPLAGAGAGELFF
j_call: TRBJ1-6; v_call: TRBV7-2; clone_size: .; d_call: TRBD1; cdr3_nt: TGTGCCAGCAGCTTGAACAGGGGGCTCTATAATTCACCCCTCCACTTT; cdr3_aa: CASSLNRGLYNSPLHF
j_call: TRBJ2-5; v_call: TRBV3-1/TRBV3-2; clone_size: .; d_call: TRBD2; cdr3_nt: TGTGCCAGCTCAAGCGGGAGGGTTGTTTGGGAGACCCAGTACTTC; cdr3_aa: CASSSGRVVWETQYF
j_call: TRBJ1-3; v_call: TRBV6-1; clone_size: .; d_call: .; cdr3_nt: TGTGCCAGCAGTGGCCCCCGGGACTATTCTGGAAACACCATATATTTT; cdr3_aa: CASSGPRDYSGNTIYF
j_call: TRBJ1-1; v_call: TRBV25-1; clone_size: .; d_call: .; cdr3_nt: TGTGCCAGCAGTGCTAAACAGGGTGGAAGGACTGAAGCTTTCTTT; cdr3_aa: CASSAKQGGRTEAFF
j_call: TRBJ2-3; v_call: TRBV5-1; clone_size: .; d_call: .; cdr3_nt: TGCGCCAGCCTCCGGGACTTAGGCACAGATACGCAGTATTTT; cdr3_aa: CASLRDLGTDTQYF
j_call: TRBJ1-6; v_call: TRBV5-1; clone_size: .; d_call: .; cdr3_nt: TGCGCCAGCAGCTTGGTCCGCGCACCCCTCCACTTT; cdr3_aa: CASSLVRAPLHF
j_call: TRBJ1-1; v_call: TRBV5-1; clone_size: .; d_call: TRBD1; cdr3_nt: TGCGCCAGCAGCTTGGCCTCAGGGGGCTGGAGGGACACTGAAGCTTTCTTT; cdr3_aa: CASSLASGGWRDTEAFF
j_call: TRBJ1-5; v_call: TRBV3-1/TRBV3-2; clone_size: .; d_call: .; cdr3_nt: TGTGCCAGCAGCCAAGGAGTTCAGCCCCAGCATTTT; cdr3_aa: CASSQGVQPQHF
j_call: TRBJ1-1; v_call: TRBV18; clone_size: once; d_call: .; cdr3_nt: TGTGCCAGCTCACCACAATCGGAGGGGTACACTGAAGCTTTCTTT; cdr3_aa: CASSPQSEGYTEAFF
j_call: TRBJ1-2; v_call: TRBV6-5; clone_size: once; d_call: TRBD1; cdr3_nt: TGTGCCAGCGGACAAGGGGGACAGGGGGTCTATGGCTACACCTTC; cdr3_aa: CASGQGGQGVYGYTF
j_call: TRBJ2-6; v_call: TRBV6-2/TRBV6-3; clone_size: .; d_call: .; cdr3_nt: TGTGCCAGCAGTTTCGCGACAGCGATAAGCTCTGGGGCCAACGTCCTGACTTTC; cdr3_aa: CASSFATAISSGANVLTF
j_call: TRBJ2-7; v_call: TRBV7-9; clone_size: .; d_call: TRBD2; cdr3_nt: TGTGCCAGCAGCAGTCACGGGAGGGTCCCTTTCTACGAGCAGTACTTC; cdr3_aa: CASSSHGRVPFYEQYF
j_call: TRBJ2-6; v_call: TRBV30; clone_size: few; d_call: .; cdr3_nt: TGTGCCTGGAGCGAGATAGCTGGGGCCAACGTCCTGACTTTC; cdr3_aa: CAWSEIAGANVLTF
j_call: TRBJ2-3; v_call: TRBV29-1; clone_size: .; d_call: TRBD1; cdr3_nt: TGCAGCGCTGGAAGGGACAGCACGCAGTATTTT; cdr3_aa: CSAGRDSTQYF
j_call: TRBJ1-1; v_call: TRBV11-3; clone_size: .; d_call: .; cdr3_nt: TGTGCCAGCAGCGCCGACACCAGCACTGAAGCTTTCTTT; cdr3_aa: CASSADTSTEAFF
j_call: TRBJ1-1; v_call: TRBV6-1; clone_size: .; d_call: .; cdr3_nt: TGTGCCAGCAGTGATTTAAGGGGGAACACTGAAGCTTTCTTT; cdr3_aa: CASSDLRGNTEAFF
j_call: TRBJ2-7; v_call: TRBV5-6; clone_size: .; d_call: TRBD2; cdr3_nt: TGTGCCAGCAGCTTCGGCAGCGGGGACTCCTACGAGCAGTACTTC; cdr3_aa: CASSFGSGDSYEQYF
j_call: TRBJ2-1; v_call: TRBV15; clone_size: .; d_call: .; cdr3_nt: TGTGCCACCGGGGGCGGGAGTGGGTACAATGAGCAGTTCTTC; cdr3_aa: CATGGGSGYNEQFF
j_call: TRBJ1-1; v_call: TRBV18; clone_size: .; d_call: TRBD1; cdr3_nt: TGTGCCAGCTCACCACGGGAAGGGGGCGCAGGTGGCGCTTTCTTT; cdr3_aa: CASSPREGGAGGAFF
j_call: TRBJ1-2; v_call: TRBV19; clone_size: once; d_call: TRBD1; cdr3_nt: TGTGCCAGTAGTATCTGGGGACAGTCAACTATGGGCTACACCTTC; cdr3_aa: CASSIWGQSTMGYTF
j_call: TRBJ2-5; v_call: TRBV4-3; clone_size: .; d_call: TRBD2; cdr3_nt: TGCGCCAGCAGCCAGGGACTAAGCGGGGGAGGTGAGACCCAGTACTTC; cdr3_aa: CASSQGLSGGGETQYF